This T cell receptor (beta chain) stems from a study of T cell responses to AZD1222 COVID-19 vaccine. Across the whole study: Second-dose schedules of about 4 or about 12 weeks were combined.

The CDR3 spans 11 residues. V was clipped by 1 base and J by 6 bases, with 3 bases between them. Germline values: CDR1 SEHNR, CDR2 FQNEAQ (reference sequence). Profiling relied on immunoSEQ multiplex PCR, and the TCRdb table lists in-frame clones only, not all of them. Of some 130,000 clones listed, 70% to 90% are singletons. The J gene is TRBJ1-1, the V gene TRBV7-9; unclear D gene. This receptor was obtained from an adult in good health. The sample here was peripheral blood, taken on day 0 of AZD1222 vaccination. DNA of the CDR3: TGTGCCAGCAGCTTAGGGTCTGAAGCTTTCTTT. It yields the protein CASSLGSEAFF.